These 28 T cell receptor beta chains came from one sample sequenced in a study of beta chain bispecific antibodies for T cell cancers. Whole-study findings and limits: The TRBV12-3 share of total TRBV signal fell approximately 99% after anti-TRBV12 rather than anti-CD19 exposure. The leukemia cells, rather than normal T cells, gave most of the targeted TRBV signal.

TCRdb redid the calling of the 5' RACE reads with MiXCR, one entry per CDR3 protein. Of roughly 19,000 distinct CDR3 sequences listed, 2% to 2.5% were seen once; the top ten hold roughly 5%. Blood mononuclear cells were expanded for two to three days using either OKT3 anti-CD3 antibody or CD3/CD28 beads. These receptors have no identified antigens. Sequences were derived from healthy donor T cells cultured with leukemia cells, sampled from a culture containing a bispecific antibody targeting TCR Vbeta12. Source of these receptors: a human donor in good health. Some clones in this sample may be carry-over from other donors' samples.

Many counts were recorded for this clonotype. The chain carries TRBV29-1 and TRBJ2-3; unclear D gene. CDR1 and CDR2 (germline): SQVTM, ANQGSEA. The CDR3 sequence is 12 residues long. Trimming removed 6 bases from V and 1 base from J, with 8 bases in between. The CDR3 here is CSVLRGTDTQYF. The CDR3, as DNA: TGCAGCGTCTTAAGGGGCACAGATACGCAGTATTTT.

In this sample, this clonotype turned up many times. This chain links TRBV28 with TRBJ2-1; D unresolved. This CDR3 comprises 15 residues. The ends were cut back, 3 bases at V and 0 bases at J, with 9 bases in the middle. Germline CDR1 and CDR2: MDHEN and SYDVKM. CDR3 sequence: CASSFFTSSYNEQFF. As DNA, the CDR3 is TGTGCCAGCAGTTTTTTTACAAGCTCCTACAATGAGCAGTTCTTC.

This clonotype occurred many times. The J gene is TRBJ2-4, the V gene TRBV2, with 7 bases identical to TRBD1. Germline lookup yields CDR1 SNHLY and CDR2 FYNNEI. The CDR3 sequence is 15 residues long. V shed 2 bases, J shed 8 bases, and the junction held 9 bases outside the gene matches. As DNA, the CDR3 is TGTGCCAGCAGTGAAATCTCCGGGACAGAGGACATTCAGTACTTC. Translated, it gives CASSEISGTEDIQYF.

This clonotype was detected ten times or more. This chain joins TRBV20-1 and TRBJ2-7; 7 bases agree with TRBD1. J was trimmed by 0 bases and V by 3 bases; bases with no gene match: 5. Looked up from germline, CDR1 is DFQATT and CDR2 is SNEGSKA (reference sequence). The CDR3 covers 14 residues. The DNA for the CDR3 is TGCAGTGCTAGGGAGTACAGGGGCTCCTACGAGCAGTACTTC. It encodes CSAREYRGSYEQYF.

This clonotype was picked up many times. The chain combines TRBV30 with TRBJ2-1, with D unresolved. Germline V lookup: CDR1 GTSNPN, CDR2 SVGIG (reference sequence). This CDR3 spans 14 amino acids. V dropped 4 bases and J dropped 3 bases, with 13 bases sitting between them. The CDR3 spells CAWKPGLDYNEQFF. In DNA form, the CDR3 reads TGTGCCTGGAAGCCCGGGCTAGACTACAATGAGCAGTTCTTC.

This clonotype occurred many times. The chain couples TRBV13 to TRBJ2-5; the D is unclear. Trimming cost V 0 bases and J 5 bases, with 13 bases left between them. The CDR3 has 15 residues. Germline CDR1 is PRHDT and CDR2 is FYEKMQ (reference sequence). CDR3 amino acids: CASSLGRAGRETQYF. Here the CDR3 DNA reads TGTGCCAGCAGCTTAGGCCGGGCTGGCCGGGAGACCCAGTACTTC.

This clonotype was picked up many times. The rearrangement joins TRBV27 to TRBJ2-3, with 12 bases aligning to TRBD2. The CDR3 covers 16 residues. From germline, CDR1 is MNHEY and CDR2 SMNVEV (reference sequence). After removal of 5 bases from V and 10 bases from J, the junction contained 13 bases not matched to a gene. The CDR3 nucleotides read TGTGCCAGCAGTGCGACTAGCGGGGGAACCCTGGGGGCGCAGTATTTT. Encoded protein: CASSATSGGTLGAQYF.

This clonotype was picked up many times. The genes are TRBV30 and TRBJ2-2, with 7 positions matching TRBD1. The CDR3 extends over 16 amino acids. With V trimmed by 6 bases and J by 2 bases, 12 bases remained unmatched. Germline values: CDR1 GTSNPN, CDR2 SVGIG (reference sequence). CDR3 coding DNA: TGTGCCTGCAAGATTTGGGACAGCTCCAACACCGGGGAGCTGTTTTTT. Translation: CACKIWDSSNTGELFF. Variable domain in full (rest from reference TRBV30 and TRBJ2-2): SQTIHQWPATLVQPVGSPLSLECTVEGTSNPNLYWYRQAAGRGLQLLFYSVGIGQISSEVPQNLSASRPQDRQFILSSKKLLLSDSGFYLCACKIWDSSNTGELFFGEGSRLTVL.

This clonotype was detected many times. The chain links TRBV5-1 to TRBJ2-1, with 7 bases identical to TRBD1. The CDR3 is 14 residues long. Germline CDR1 reads SGHRS; CDR2 reads YFSETQ. The junction had 5 bases not matched to a gene; V was cut back by 4 bases and J by 4 bases. The CDR3 DNA sequence: TGCGCCAGCAGCCTGGGACAGCCTTACAATGAGCAGTTCTTC. Translation gives CASSLGQPYNEQFF.

This clonotype was seen repeatedly, ten times or more. The rearrangement joins TRBV20-1 to TRBJ1-2; D unresolved. Trimming removed 6 bases at V and 2 bases at J, with 13 bases between. CDR1 DFQATT and CDR2 SNEGSKA come from the germline V gene (reference sequence). The CDR3 has 13 amino acids. CDR3 in DNA: TGCAGTGCCACAGACGGGGAAAACTATGGCTACACCTTC. This codes for CSATDGENYGYTF.

This clonotype has ten or more counts. The chain employs TRBV4-1 and TRBJ1-5; a possible D gene is TRBD1 (5 bases). The V and J ends lost 0 bases and 5 bases respectively, with 20 bases between them. Germline lookup yields CDR1 MGHRA and CDR2 YSYEKL. The CDR3 has 18 residues. In nucleotides, the CDR3 is TGCGCCAGCAGCCAAGAATCGTCGGTACAGGATGATTATCAGCCCCAGCATTTT. It specifies CASSQESSVQDDYQPQHF.

As concerns this clonotype: One end of the junction is discordant with germline, which a read error may explain. This chain uses TRBV2 with TRBJ2-3; 7 nucleotides align to TRBD1. Germline assignment: CDR1 SNHLY and CDR2 FYNNEI. The CDR3 runs 15 residues. The CDR3 region has the DNA TGTGCCAGCAGTGAAGCGACGGTACGGACAGGTACGCAGTATTTT. It yields the protein CASSEATVRTGTQYF.

Ten or more counts support this clonotype. The gene calls are TRBV20-1 and TRBJ1-2; no definite D call. Germline-derived CDR1 and CDR2 are DFQATT and SNEGSKA (reference sequence). The CDR3 totals 12 residues. Trimming left V 6 bases short and J 4 bases short, with 12 bases between. CDR3 DNA sequence: TGCAGTGCGGCCCTAAGGAGCTATGGCTACACCTTC. Residues: CSAALRSYGYTF.

This clonotype occurred many times. The rearrangement links TRBV7-8 to TRBJ1-5; 9 bases match TRBD1. CDR3 length equals 15 residues. CDR1 and CDR2 (germline): SGHVS, FQNEAQ. With V trimmed by 1 base and J by 7 bases, 5 bases remained unmatched. DNA for the CDR3: TGTGCCAGCAGCTTAGACAGGGGGCCGAAACAGCCCCAGCATTTT. This codes for CASSLDRGPKQPQHF.

This clonotype has just a few counts. This rearrangement joins TRBV4-1 to TRBJ2-7, with 7 bases that match TRBD1. Germline V gives CDR1 MGHRA, CDR2 YSYEKL. The CDR3 sequence is 14 residues long. V lost 4 bases, J lost 5 bases, and 8 bases stayed unmatched. CDR3 coding DNA: TGCGCCAGCAGCCTTGTCCAGGGGGTCCACGAGCAGTACTTC. Protein: CASSLVQGVHEQYF.

This clonotype has ten or more counts. The chain joins TRBV5-1 to TRBJ2-2; D unresolved. This CDR3 contains 11 residues. Germline CDR1 is SGHRS and CDR2 is YFSETQ. V was cut by 4 bases and J by 5 bases, with 3 bases left in between. CDR3 in amino acids: CASSATGELFF. The CDR3 DNA follows: TGCGCCAGCAGCGCTACCGGGGAGCTGTTTTTT.

This clonotype was counted many times. The J gene is TRBJ2-7, the V gene TRBV5-1; tentative D call: TRBD1 (6 bases). The CDR3 is made up of 14 amino acids. V lost 0 bases and J 6 bases, leaving 13 bases between the germline ends. CDR1 and CDR2 from the germline V gene are SGHRS and YFSETQ. The CDR3 spells CASSLEARGPEQYF. CDR3 DNA sequence: TGCGCCAGCAGCTTGGAGGCCAGGGGCCCCGAGCAGTACTTC.

This clonotype was observed many times. J is TRBJ1-1 and V is TRBV18, with D possibly matching TRBD1 (5 bases). From germline, CDR1 is KGHSH and CDR2 LQKENI. The CDR3 length is 12 residues. Trimming took off 4 bases at V and 3 bases at J, with 6 bases between the two ends. CDR3 loop: CASSQGHTEAFF. CDR3 bases: TGTGCCAGCTCACAGGGGCACACTGAAGCTTTCTTT.

This clonotype was seen repeatedly, ten times or more. The J gene is TRBJ2-7, the V gene TRBV4-1; D not resolved. Per the germline V gene, CDR1 is MGHRA and CDR2 is YSYEKL. CDR3 length: 13 residues. Trimming pared 3 bases from V and 8 bases from J, leaving 14 bases between. As DNA, the CDR3 is TGCGCCAGCAGCCAGTATGGGAAGGACCAGCAGTACTTC. Translating gives CASSQYGKDQQYF.

This clonotype was seen repeatedly, ten times or more. J is TRBJ1-5 and V is TRBV29-1, with D unresolved. Germline V gives CDR1 SQVTM, CDR2 ANQGSEA. The CDR3 spans 12 residues. V was pared by 6 bases and J by 5 bases, with 11 bases between. CDR3 sequence reads: CSVLGRHQPQHF. CDR3 in DNA: TGCAGCGTGTTAGGGAGACATCAGCCCCAGCATTTT. The full variable domain, in which reference TRBV29-1 and TRBJ1-5 provide the parts outside the CDR3, is SAVISQKPSRDICQRGTSLTIQCQVDSQVTMMFWYRQQPGQSLTLIATANQGSEATYESGFVIDKFPISRPNLTFSTLTVSNMSPEDSSIYLCSVLGRHQPQHFGDGTRLSIL.

This clonotype appeared many times. The chain has TRBV4-1 and TRBJ1-4; no firm D call. Trimming took off 0 bases at V and 0 bases at J, with 14 bases between the two ends. The CDR3 is 18 amino acids. Germline CDR1 reads MGHRA; CDR2 reads YSYEKL. The DNA for the CDR3 is TGCGCCAGCAGCCAAGAATCGTGGCAGCCCGCAACTAATGAAAAACTGTTTTTT. This gives the protein CASSQESWQPATNEKLFF.

In its sample, this clonotype was seen many times. The V and J genes are TRBV20-1 and TRBJ2-2; 12 bases match TRBD2. Germline CDR1 DFQATT, CDR2 SNEGSKA (reference sequence). V lost 0 bases, J lost 8 bases, and 4 bases stayed unmatched. This CDR3 region has 15 residues. CDR3 in amino acids: CSAREASGGAGELFF. CDR3 in DNA: TGCAGTGCTAGAGAGGCTAGCGGGGGGGCTGGGGAGCTGTTTTTT.

This clonotype was seen repeatedly, ten times or more. The chain joins TRBV28 to TRBJ2-2, with D unresolved. The germline V gene has CDR1 MDHEN and CDR2 SYDVKM. The V gene lost 4 bases and the J gene lost 0 bases, with 6 bases spanning the gap. This CDR3 comprises 14 residues. CDR3 sequence: CASSSFANTGELFF. The CDR3 nucleotides read TGTGCCAGCAGTTCGTTCGCGAACACCGGGGAGCTGTTTTTT.

The sample holds a few counts of this clonotype. V usage is TRBV12-5 and J usage is TRBJ1-1; no reliable D call. The CDR3 loop spans 15 amino acids. Deletions cut 0 bases from V and 6 bases from J, with 14 bases between. The germline gives CDR1 LGHNT, CDR2 FRNRAP. CDR3 DNA: TGTGCTAGTGGTTTGGTAACTGCTCTCCAGGCTGAAGCTTTCTTT. This encodes CASGLVTALQAEAFF.

This clonotype was seen at least ten times. This chain joins TRBV5-4 and TRBJ2-6, with 8 bases fitting TRBD2. The J segment lost 1 base and the V segment lost 2 bases, leaving 2 bases of the junction unmatched. This CDR3 is built from 16 residues. The V gene's germline CDR1 is SGHNT and CDR2 YYREEE (reference sequence). The CDR3 protein is CASSFRGGSGANVLTF. The CDR3 DNA follows: TGTGCCAGCAGCTTCCGGGGGGGTTCTGGGGCCAACGTCCTGACTTTC.

At least ten counts were recorded for this clonotype. The chain recombines TRBV24-1 with TRBJ2-5; the D is unclear. Germline V gene data show CDR1 as KGHDR and CDR2 as SFDVKD. This CDR3 contains 14 residues. The germline V and J ends were trimmed by 2 bases and 4 bases, with 10 bases remaining between them. DNA for the CDR3: TGTGCCACCAGTGATTCCCACAGAGGAGAGACCCAGTACTTC. Its translation: CATSDSHRGETQYF.

This clonotype was seen many times. J is TRBJ1-1 and V is TRBV19; 8 bases match TRBD1. With 9 bases clipped from V and 7 bases from J, the junction kept 4 bases outside the gene matches. CDR3 length: 11 residues. CDR1 LNHDA and CDR2 SQIVND come from the germline V gene (reference sequence). CDR3 sequence: CASGQGVEAFF. The CDR3 nucleotides read TGTGCCAGCGGACAGGGAGTTGAAGCTTTCTTT.

This clonotype was seen many times. This chain uses TRBV30 with TRBJ2-7; 8 bases fit TRBD1. The CDR3 contains 14 residues. The J segment lost 0 bases and the V segment lost 5 bases, leaving 6 bases of the junction unmatched. CDR1 GTSNPN and CDR2 SVGIG come from the germline V gene (reference sequence). The CDR3 loop reads CAWRQGSHSYEQYF. CDR3 DNA sequence: TGTGCCTGGCGACAGGGGTCCCACTCCTACGAGCAGTACTTC.